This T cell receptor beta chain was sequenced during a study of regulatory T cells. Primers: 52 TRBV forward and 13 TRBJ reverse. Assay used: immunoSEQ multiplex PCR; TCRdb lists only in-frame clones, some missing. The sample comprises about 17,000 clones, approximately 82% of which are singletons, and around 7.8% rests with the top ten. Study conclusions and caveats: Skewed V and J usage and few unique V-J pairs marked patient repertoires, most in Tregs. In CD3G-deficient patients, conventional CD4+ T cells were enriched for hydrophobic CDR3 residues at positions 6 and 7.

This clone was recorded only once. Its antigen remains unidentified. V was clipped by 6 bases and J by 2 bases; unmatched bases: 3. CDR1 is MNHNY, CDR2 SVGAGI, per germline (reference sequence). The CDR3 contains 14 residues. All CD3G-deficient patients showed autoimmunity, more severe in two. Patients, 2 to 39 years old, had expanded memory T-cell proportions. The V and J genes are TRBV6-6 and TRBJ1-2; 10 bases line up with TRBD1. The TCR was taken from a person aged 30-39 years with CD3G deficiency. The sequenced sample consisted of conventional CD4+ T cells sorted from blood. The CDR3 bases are TGTGCCAGCAGCCCGGGACAGGGGAACTATGGCTACACCTTC. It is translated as CASSPGQGNYGYTF.